This TCR beta chain comes out of a study of post-analysis software for immune sequencing data (dated by TCRdb to 2015 to 2017). Context from the whole study: Disease courses on record covered relapsing-remitting, secondary progressive and progressive-relapsing multiple sclerosis, though some patients had no subtype annotation. The patient repertoires were compared against about a dozen previously published healthy control repertoires obtained from donors aged about 6 to 27 years. A subset of samples was prepared in parallel using single-end sample barcoding, then pooled and co-amplified after Illumina adapter ligation.

Points the paper makes about the study in general: Significantly lower normalized Chao1 diversity was found in multiple sclerosis patients than in controls, suggesting substantial peripheral T-cell clonal expansion. Direct clustering with F measure showed strong co-clustering of samples prepared in the same batch, prompting a batch-effect correction. The multiple sclerosis patient group was slightly younger than the control group. Significantly higher frequencies in patients than in controls were found for five TRBV segments, including TRBV5-6, TRBV5-1 and TRBV20-1.

Library preparation employed PCR. TCRdb lists the instrument as Illumina HiSeq 2500. To reduce PCR and sequencing biases, unique molecular identifiers were built into the TCR beta cDNA libraries. Some 500,000 cDNA molecules were obtained per 1 to 10 million input T cells, so each molecule approximated one T cell. The patient libraries were prepared and sequenced using the same protocol as the earlier healthy control dataset. Within a given batch, samples were prepared together, multiplexed and sequenced on the same HiSeq lane. Processing in the source paper ran as follows. MIGEC handled the raw barcoded reads, throwing out single-read molecular identifier groups before consensus assembly and CDR3 extraction. VDJtools was used for post-analysis of the clonotype tables, and diversity was normalized by down-sampling every dataset to the size of the smallest sample. In repertoire overlap clustering, CDR3 amino acid sequences, but not nucleotide sequences, were matched to correct batch-related cross-sample contamination. TCRdb reran the public reads through fastp at Q25 and MiXCR, keeping productive beta chains. Every CDR3 protein is listed once, alongside the most common genes and DNA of its rows. The V and J calls were not made by the authors but by TCRdb's processing. Across this sample there are fewer than 850,000 distinct CDR3 sequences, with more than 45% seen only once. The ten largest account for just under 5% of the sample.

Details on this clonotype: Its antigen has not been determined. Base-call qualities are not available, and no considerably larger clone is one nucleotide away.

The V and J ends are trimmed by 2 bases and 0 bases, leaving 4 bases between them. The germline V gene supplies CDR1 ENHRY and CDR2 SYGVKD. There are 13 amino acids in the CDR3, from cysteine to phenylalanine inclusive. Kept here is only the CDR3 DNA, which spans 39 bases and is read in frame from base 1. To demonstrate the VDJtools post-analysis software, the study profiled TCR beta repertoires from the peripheral blood of about a dozen young patients with multiple sclerosis. The multiple sclerosis patients were children and adolescents ranging in age from 6 to 15 years. Input material: blood. The clonotype comes from a girl aged 5 to 17 with multiple sclerosis. Recombination joined TRBV10-3 with TRBJ2-5, with no confident D gene call. At the DNA level, the sequence is TGTGCCATCAGTGAGGGGGACCAAGAGACCCAGTACTTC. Translated, it reads CAISEGDQETQYF.